This T cell receptor (beta chain) is drawn from a study of shared clonotypes between healthy human individuals. Ten immunoSEQ deep assay plates served to sequence unsorted PBMC DNA. Method: immunoSEQ multiplex PCR; TCRdb's copy keeps in-frame clones and lacks some. The data contain about 490,000 clones, approximately 80% of them singletons. CDR1 and CDR2 from the germline V gene are MNHEY and SVGAGI. The CDR3 runs 15 residues. The trim removed 2 bases at V and 9 bases at J, leaving 10 bases unmatched. The rearrangement uses TRBV6-5 and TRBJ2-5; 9 nucleotides line up with TRBD2. The sample consisted of PBMCs. The sequence derives from a woman aged 40-49 years in good health. Some clones in this sample may be carry-over from other donors' samples. The CDR3, as DNA: TGTGCCAGCAGTTACGGGAGAGGACTAGCGAGCTCCCAGTACTTC. Protein sequence: CASSYGRGLASSQYF.